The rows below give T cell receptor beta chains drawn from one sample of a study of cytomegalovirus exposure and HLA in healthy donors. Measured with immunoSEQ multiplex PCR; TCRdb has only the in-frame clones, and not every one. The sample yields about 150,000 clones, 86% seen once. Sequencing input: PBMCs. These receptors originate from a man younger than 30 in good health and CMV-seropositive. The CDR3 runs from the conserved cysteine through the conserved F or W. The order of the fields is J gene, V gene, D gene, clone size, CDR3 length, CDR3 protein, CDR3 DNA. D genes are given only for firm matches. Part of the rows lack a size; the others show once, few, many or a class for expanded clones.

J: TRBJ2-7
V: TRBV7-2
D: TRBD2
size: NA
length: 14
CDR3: CASSLSGGTYEQYF
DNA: TGTGCCAGCAGCCTAAGCGGGGGGACCTACGAGCAGTACTTC

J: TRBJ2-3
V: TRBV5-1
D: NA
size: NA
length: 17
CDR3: CASSPPGTAGVTDTQYF
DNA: TGCGCCAGCAGCCCACCCGGGACAGCGGGGGTCACAGATACGCAGTATTTT

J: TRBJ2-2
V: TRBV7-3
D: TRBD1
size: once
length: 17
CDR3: CASSLRDRGSNTGELFF
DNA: TGTGCCAGCAGCCTCCGGGACAGGGGCTCGAACACCGGGGAGCTGTTTTTT

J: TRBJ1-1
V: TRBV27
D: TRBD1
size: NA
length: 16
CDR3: CASSPYRGEWDTEAFF
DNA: TGTGCCAGCAGCCCCTACAGGGGGGAATGGGACACTGAAGCTTTCTTT

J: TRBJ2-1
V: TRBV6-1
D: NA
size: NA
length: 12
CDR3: CASSRQYNEQFF
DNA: TGTGCCAGCAGCCGACAGTACAATGAGCAGTTCTTC

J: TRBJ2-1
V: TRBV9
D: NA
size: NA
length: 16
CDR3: CASSDGGPATYNEQFF
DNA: TGTGCCAGCAGCGACGGGGGACCGGCAACCTACAATGAGCAGTTCTTC

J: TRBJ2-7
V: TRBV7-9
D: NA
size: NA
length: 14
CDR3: CASSWGASSYEQYF
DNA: TGTGCCAGCAGCTGGGGCGCGAGCTCCTACGAGCAGTACTTC

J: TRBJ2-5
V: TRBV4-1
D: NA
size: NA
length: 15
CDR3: CASSQGGVGRETQYF
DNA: TGCGCCAGCAGCCAAGGGGGGGTAGGGCGAGAGACCCAGTACTTC

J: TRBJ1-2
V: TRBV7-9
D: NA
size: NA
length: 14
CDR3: CASSLALSLHGYTF
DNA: TGTGCCAGCAGCTTAGCGCTAAGTCTGCATGGCTACACCTTC

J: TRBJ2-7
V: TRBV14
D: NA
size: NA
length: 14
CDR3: CASSPSDNPYEQYF
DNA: TGTGCCAGCAGTCCCTCGGACAATCCCTACGAGCAGTACTTC

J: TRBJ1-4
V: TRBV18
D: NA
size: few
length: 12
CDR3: CASSPGVEKLFF
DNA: TGTGCCAGCTCACCGGGCGTGGAAAAACTGTTTTTT

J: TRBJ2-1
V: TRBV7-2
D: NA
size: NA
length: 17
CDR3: CASSTQHRDFTYNEQFF
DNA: TGTGCCAGCAGCACGCAGCACCGGGACTTCACCTACAATGAGCAGTTCTTC

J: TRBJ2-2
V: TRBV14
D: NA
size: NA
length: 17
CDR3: CASSQDFAGPNTGELFF
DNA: TGTGCCAGCAGCCAAGACTTTGCGGGACCGAACACCGGGGAGCTGTTTTTT

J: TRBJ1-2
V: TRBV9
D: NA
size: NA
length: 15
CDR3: CASSSRGVVTDGYTF
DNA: TGTGCCAGCAGCTCCCGAGGAGTGGTTACTGATGGCTACACCTTC

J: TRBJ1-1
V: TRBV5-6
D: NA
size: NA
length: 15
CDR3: CASSFFSTEGTEAFF
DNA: TGTGCCAGCAGCTTCTTCTCGACTGAAGGCACTGAAGCTTTCTTT

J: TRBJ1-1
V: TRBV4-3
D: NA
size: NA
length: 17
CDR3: CASSQERWGRWGTEAFF
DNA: TGCGCCAGCAGCCAAGAAAGGTGGGGGCGGTGGGGCACTGAAGCTTTCTTT

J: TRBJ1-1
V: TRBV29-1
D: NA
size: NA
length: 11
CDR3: CSVPGHTEAFF
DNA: TGCAGCGTTCCGGGACATACTGAAGCTTTCTTT

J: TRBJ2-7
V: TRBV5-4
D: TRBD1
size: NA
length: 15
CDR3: CASSLNRGASYEQYF
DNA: TGTGCCAGCAGCTTGAACAGGGGGGCCTCCTACGAGCAGTACTTC

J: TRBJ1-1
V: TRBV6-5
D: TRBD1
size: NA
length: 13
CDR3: CASSVDRDTEAFF
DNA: TGTGCCAGCAGCGTGGACAGGGACACTGAAGCTTTCTTT

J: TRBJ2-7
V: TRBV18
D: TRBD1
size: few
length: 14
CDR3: CASSSRDSTYEQYF
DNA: TGTGCCAGCTCATCACGGGACAGCACCTACGAGCAGTACTTC

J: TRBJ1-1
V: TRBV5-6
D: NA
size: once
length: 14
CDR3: CASSFTGLHTEAFF
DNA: TGTGCCAGCAGCTTCACAGGGCTGCACACTGAAGCTTTCTTT

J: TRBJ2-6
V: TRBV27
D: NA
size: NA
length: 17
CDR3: CASSPLPRGSGANVLTF
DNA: TGTGCCAGCAGTCCCCTCCCAAGGGGTTCTGGGGCCAACGTCCTGACTTTC

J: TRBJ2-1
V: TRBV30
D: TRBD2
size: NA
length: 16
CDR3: CAWSGLRTSGFHEQFF
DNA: TGTGCCTGGAGCGGGCTGCGGACTAGCGGTTTCCATGAGCAGTTCTTC

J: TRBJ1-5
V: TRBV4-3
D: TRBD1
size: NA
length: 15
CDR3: CASSQGTGGGQPQHF
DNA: TGCGCCAGCAGCCAAGGGACAGGGGGCGGACAGCCCCAGCATTTT

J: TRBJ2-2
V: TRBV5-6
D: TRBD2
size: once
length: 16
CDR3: CASGSGGILNTGELFF
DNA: TGTGCCAGCGGTAGCGGGGGGATTCTAAACACCGGGGAGCTGTTTTTT

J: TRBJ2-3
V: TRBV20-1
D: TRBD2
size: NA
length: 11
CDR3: CSADRLAGQYF
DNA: TGCAGTGCCGACCGACTAGCGGGGCAGTATTTT

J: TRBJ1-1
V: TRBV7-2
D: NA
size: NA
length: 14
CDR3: CASSLRAMNTEAFF
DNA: TGTGCCAGCAGCTTGAGGGCAATGAACACTGAAGCTTTCTTT

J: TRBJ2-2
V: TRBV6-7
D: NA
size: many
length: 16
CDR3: CASSYPKPGVTGELFF
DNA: TGTGCCAGCAGTTACCCCAAACCGGGGGTCACCGGGGAGCTGTTTTTT

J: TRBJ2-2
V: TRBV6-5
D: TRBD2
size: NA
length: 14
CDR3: CASRYLAGAGELFF
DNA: TGTGCCAGCAGATACCTAGCGGGGGCCGGGGAGCTGTTTTTT

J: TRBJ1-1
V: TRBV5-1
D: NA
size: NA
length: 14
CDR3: CASSPSAGSSEAFF
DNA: TGCGCCAGCAGCCCATCCGCGGGCAGCTCTGAAGCTTTCTTT

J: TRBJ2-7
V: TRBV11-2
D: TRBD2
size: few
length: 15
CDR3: CASSLYGRLAYEQYF
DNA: TGTGCCAGCAGCTTATACGGGAGGTTGGCCTACGAGCAGTACTTC

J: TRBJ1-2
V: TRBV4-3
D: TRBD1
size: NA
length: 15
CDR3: CASSGRDRGLYGYTF
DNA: TGCGCCAGCAGCGGCCGGGACAGGGGGCTTTACGGCTACACCTTC

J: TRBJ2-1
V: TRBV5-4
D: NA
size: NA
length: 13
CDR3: CASSFSESNEQFF
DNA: TGTGCCAGCAGCTTCTCGGAGAGCAATGAGCAGTTCTTC

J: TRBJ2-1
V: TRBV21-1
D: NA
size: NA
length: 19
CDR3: CASSKGEGYRQSWKDEQFF
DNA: TGTGCCAGCAGCAAAGGGGAGGGATACAGACAGAGTTGGAAGGATGAGCAGTTCTTC

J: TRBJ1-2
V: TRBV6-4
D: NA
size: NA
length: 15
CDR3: CASSDSPTNPGGYTF
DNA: TGTGCCAGCAGTGACTCGCCCACCAATCCGGGTGGCTACACCTTC

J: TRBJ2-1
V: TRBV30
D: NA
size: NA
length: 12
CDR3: CAWSPNQERQFF
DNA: TGTGCCTGGAGTCCAAACCAGGAACGGCAGTTCTTC

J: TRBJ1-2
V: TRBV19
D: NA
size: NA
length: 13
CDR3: CASSLAGLYGYTF
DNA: TGTGCCAGTAGTCTGGCAGGGCTCTATGGCTACACCTTC

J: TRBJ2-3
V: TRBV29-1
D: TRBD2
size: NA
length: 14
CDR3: CSVEGAGGFDTQYF
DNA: TGCAGCGTTGAAGGAGCGGGAGGCTTCGATACGCAGTATTTT

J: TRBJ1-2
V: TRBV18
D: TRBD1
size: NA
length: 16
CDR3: CASSPPGTGVGYGYTF
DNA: TGTGCCAGCTCACCTCCCGGGACAGGGGTGGGCTATGGCTACACCTTC

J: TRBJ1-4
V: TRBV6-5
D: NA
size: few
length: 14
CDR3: CASKRPGDSEKLFF
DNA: TGTGCCAGCAAGCGGCCGGGAGACAGTGAAAAACTGTTTTTT

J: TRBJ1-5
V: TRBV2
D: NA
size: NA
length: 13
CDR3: CASSGERARPQHF
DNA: TGTGCCAGCAGTGGGGAGAGGGCTCGGCCCCAGCATTTT

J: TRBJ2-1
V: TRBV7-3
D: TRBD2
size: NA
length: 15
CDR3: CASSFGLAAYNEQFF
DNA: TGTGCCAGCAGCTTCGGACTAGCGGCCTACAATGAGCAGTTCTTC

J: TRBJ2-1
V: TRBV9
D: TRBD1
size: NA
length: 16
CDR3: CASSGSGQGAYNEQFF
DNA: TGTGCCAGCAGCGGATCGGGACAGGGGGCCTACAATGAGCAGTTCTTC